Listed here are 32 T cell receptor beta chains from one sample, sequenced in a study of vaccination effects on CD4 cells after COVID-19. These TCRs are of unknown antigen specificity. Here immunoSEQ multiplex PCR was the method, and the copy in TCRdb shows in-frame clones only, minus some. This table has about 39,000 clones, 82% appearing once. When around 9 days of culture had elapsed, CD4+ T cells were isolated. The material was CD4+ T cells from PBMCs cultured without peptide, obtained before COVID-19 vaccination. These receptors originate from a human donor who received a COVID-19 vaccine.

The rearrangement uses TRBV5-1 and TRBJ2-3, with D unclear. Per germline, CDR1 SGHRS and CDR2 YFSETQ. This CDR3 contains 14 residues. Trimming stripped 0 bases from V and 1 base from J, with 6 bases between. The CDR3 here is CASSLGYGTDTQYF. CDR3 in DNA: TGCGCCAGCAGCTTGGGGTACGGCACAGATACGCAGTATTTT.

J is TRBJ2-5 and V is TRBV5-1; a possible D gene is TRBD2 (6 bases). Germline V lookup: CDR1 SGHRS, CDR2 YFSETQ. The CDR3 extends over 13 amino acids. V was clipped by 5 bases and J by 3 bases, with 11 bases between them. The CDR3 loop reads CASRGSGEETQYF. The DNA for the CDR3 is TGCGCCAGCAGGGGTTCGGGGGAAGAGACCCAGTACTTC.

This chain joins TRBV29-1 and TRBJ2-4; D remains ambiguous. The CDR3 extends over 8 amino acids. CDR1 is SQVTM, CDR2 ANQGSEA, per germline. V lost 8 bases and J 13 bases, leaving 9 bases between the germline ends. This CDR3 reads CSSPGQYF. In nucleotides, the CDR3 is TGCAGCTCCCCCGGCCAGTACTTC. Full variable domain (remainder filled in from reference TRBV29-1 and TRBJ2-4): SAVISQKPSRDICQRGTSLTIQCQVDSQVTMMFWYRQQPGQSLTLIATANQGSEATYESGFVIDKFPISRPNLTFSTLTVSNMSPEDSSIYLCSSPGQYFGAGTRLSVL.

The CDR3 region is CASSSGQLYGYTF. CDR3 sequence (DNA): TGTGCCAGCAGCTCGGGACAACTCTATGGCTACACCTTC. The chain uses TRBV5-4 and TRBJ1-2, with D maybe TRBD1 (6 bases). The germline CDR1 and CDR2 sequences are SGHNT and YYREEE (reference sequence). Trimming shortened V by 3 bases and J by 4 bases, and 10 bases separated the two germline ends. CDR3 size: 13 residues.

The chain uses TRBV25-1 and TRBJ2-3, with 7 bases fitting TRBD1. The CDR3 is 15 residues long. CDR1 and CDR2 from the germline V gene are MGHDK and SYGVNS. With 4 bases clipped from V and 4 bases from J, the junction kept 8 bases outside the gene matches. CDR3: CASSGGQVRADTQYF. The CDR3 DNA sequence: TGTGCCAGCAGTGGTGGACAGGTTCGGGCAGATACGCAGTATTTT.

This rearrangement joins TRBV7-2 to TRBJ1-2; tentatively, D is TRBD1 (5 bases). Germline V gene sequence: CDR1 SGHTA, CDR2 FQGNSA. V was shortened by 6 bases and J by 4 bases, with 9 bases between the two germline ends. The CDR3 extends over 12 amino acids. The CDR3 DNA reads TGTGCCAGCAGTCCAGGGACCTATGGCTACACCTTC. Protein product: CASSPGTYGYTF.

The chain couples TRBV27 to TRBJ2-1; the match to TRBD2 covers 7 bases. The CDR3 has 16 amino acids. Germline V gene lookup returns CDR1 MNHEY and CDR2 SMNVEV (reference sequence). J was trimmed by 3 bases and V by 8 bases; bases with no gene match: 13. CDR3 in amino acids: CASGSPLGGSYNEQFF. The CDR3 DNA reads as TGTGCCAGCGGGTCTCCTTTGGGGGGGAGCTACAATGAGCAGTTCTTC.

This clone was seen a handful of times. The V gene is TRBV5-1, the J gene TRBJ1-5; no definite D call. Between the trimmed V and J ends, which lost 2 bases and 0 bases, there was a span of 3 bases. The CDR3 runs 13 residues. Germline V gene data show CDR1 as SGHRS and CDR2 as YFSETQ. Here the CDR3 reads CASSLYSNQPQHF. The DNA for the CDR3 is TGCGCCAGCAGCTTATATAGCAATCAGCCCCAGCATTTT. Supplemented by reference TRBV5-1 and TRBJ1-5, the full variable domain reads KAGVTQTPRYLIKTRGQQVTLSCSPISGHRSVSWYQQTPGQGLQFLFEYFSETQRNKGNFPGRFSGRQFSNSRSEMNVSTLELGDSALYLCASSLYSNQPQHFGDGTRLSIL.

The chain employs TRBV21-1 and TRBJ1-3; TRBD1, the D gene given by the table, was not confirmed from the DNA. TRBV21-1 is a documented pseudogene. The CDR3 loop spans 17 amino acids. Written as DNA, the CDR3 is TGTGCCAGCAGCAGCCGGGACAGGGTTTTCTCTGGAAACACCATATATTTT. Protein: CASSSRDRVFSGNTIYF.

The rearrangement links TRBV5-5 to TRBJ1-4; no reliable D call. The V gene lost 1 base and the J gene lost 5 bases, with 6 bases spanning the gap. The germline V gene has CDR1 SGHKS and CDR2 YYEKEE (reference sequence). This CDR3 is built from 13 residues. This CDR3 is CASSLTPNEKLFF. The DNA of the CDR3 is TGTGCCAGCAGCTTGACACCGAATGAAAAACTGTTTTTT.

CDR3 nucleotides: TGTGCCACCAGGGCACTTAGCACAGATACGCAGTATTTT. Its protein is CATRALSTDTQYF. V gene TRBV24-1 combines with J gene TRBJ2-3; D is uncertain. The CDR3 runs to 13 residues. The germline V gene has CDR1 KGHDR and CDR2 SFDVKD. The V gene lost 7 bases and the J gene lost 0 bases, with 7 bases spanning the gap.

This chain joins TRBV7-8 and TRBJ1-2, with a possible D match to TRBD1 (5 bases). Germline V gene data show CDR1 as SGHVS and CDR2 as FQNEAQ. The CDR3 has 15 residues. Trimming removed 2 bases from V and 0 bases from J, with 10 bases in between. The CDR3 is CASSLRDLSNYGYTF. CDR3 coding DNA: TGTGCCAGCAGCTTACGGGACCTATCTAACTATGGCTACACCTTC. Looking up the rest from reference TRBV7-8 and TRBJ1-2 gives the full variable domain: GAGVSQSPRYKVAKRGQDVALRCDPISGHVSLFWYQQALGQGPEFLTYFQNEAQLDKSGLPSDRFFAERPEGSVSTLKIQRTQQEDSAVYLCASSLRDLSNYGYTFGSGTRLTVV.

The J gene is TRBJ1-2, the V gene TRBV12-3 or TRBV12-4; 8 bases match TRBD1. Unmatched junction bases numbered 2, after V lost 5 bases and J lost 6 bases. The CDR3 spans 12 residues. CDR3 coding DNA: TGTGCCAGCAGTGCCAGGGGGCATGGCTACACCTTC. It encodes CASSARGHGYTF.

The sample holds a few counts of this clone. The gene calls are TRBV2 and TRBJ1-2; possibly TRBD1 for D (6 bases). Germline V gene sequence: CDR1 SNHLY, CDR2 FYNNEI. There are 15 residues in the CDR3. Trimming pared 0 bases from V and 2 bases from J, leaving 10 bases between. The CDR3 nucleotides read TGTGCCAGCAGTGAAGCGTGGGGACACAACTATGGCTACACCTTC. This gives the protein CASSEAWGHNYGYTF. Using reference TRBV2 and TRBJ1-2 for the parts outside the CDR3, the full variable domain is EPEVTQTPSHQVTQMGQEVILRCVPISNHLYFYWYRQILGQKVEFLVSFYNNEISEKSEIFDDQFSVERPDGSNFTLKIRSTKLEDSAMYFCASSEAWGHNYGYTFGSGTRLTVV.

CDR3 nucleotides: TGCGCCAGCAGCTTCGACACGTCCGAGACCCAGTACTTC. This translates into CASSFDTSETQYF. The genes are TRBV5-1 and TRBJ2-5; D call uncertain. Germline lookup yields CDR1 SGHRS and CDR2 YFSETQ. This CDR3 spans 13 amino acids. Trimming took 2 bases from V and 5 from J, leaving 10 bases between them.

This chain uses TRBV7-2 with TRBJ1-6; 8 bases fit TRBD1. This CDR3 is built from 16 residues. V gave up 3 bases and J gave up 7 bases; unmatched junction bases: 8. The V gene's germline CDR1 is SGHTA and CDR2 FQGNSA. The CDR3 DNA reads as TGTGCCAGCAGCTTCATGCAGGGGGCCGGGAATTCACCCCTCCACTTT. It translates to CASSFMQGAGNSPLHF.

This rearrangement joins TRBV18 to TRBJ2-5; no reliable D call. V was shortened by 2 bases and J by 4 bases, with 8 bases between the two germline ends. The CDR3 has 13 residues. Germline values: CDR1 KGHSH, CDR2 LQKENI. CDR3 sequence: CASSPSIGETQYF. CDR3 in DNA: TGTGCCAGCTCACCATCTATTGGAGAGACCCAGTACTTC.

This clone turned up a few times. The J gene is TRBJ2-7, the V gene TRBV2, with no clear D. The CDR3 covers 12 residues. V was pared by 4 bases and J by 0 bases, with 4 bases between. From germline, CDR1 is SNHLY and CDR2 FYNNEI. CDR3 sequence (DNA): TGTGCCAGCAGTGGTGACTCCTACGAGCAGTACGTC. It specifies CASSGDSYEQYV.

The chain combines TRBV19 with TRBJ1-6, with 7 bases fitting TRBD1. In germline, CDR1 is LNHDA, CDR2 SQIVND (reference sequence). The ends lost 7 bases at V and 7 bases at J; junction bases unmatched: 4. The CDR3 is 13 residues long. The DNA for the CDR3 is TGTGCCAGTAACCGGGACAGAAATTCACCCCTCCACTTT. Protein sequence: CASNRDRNSPLHF.

This chain links TRBV25-1 with TRBJ1-1; a possible D gene is TRBD1 (5 bases). Trimming removed 3 bases from V and 1 base from J, with 6 bases in between. Germline values: CDR1 MGHDK, CDR2 SYGVNS. CDR3 length: 13 amino acids. Here the CDR3 reads CASSEGENTEAFF. CDR3 coding DNA: TGTGCCAGCAGTGAGGGGGAGAACACTGAAGCTTTCTTT.

The CDR3 spells CASSLHPDPYEQYV. The CDR3 nucleotides are TGTGCCAGCAGCTTGCACCCAGACCCCTACGAGCAGTACGTC. V usage is TRBV5-5 and J usage is TRBJ2-7; D is unclear. Germline V lookup: CDR1 SGHKS, CDR2 YYEKEE (reference sequence). Trimming removed 1 base from V and 2 bases from J, with 10 bases in between. The CDR3 extends over 14 amino acids.

The rearrangement uses TRBV6-2 or TRBV6-3 and TRBJ2-7; 9 bases fit TRBD2. V lost 2 bases and J lost 3; bases outside the gene matches: 5. The CDR3 is 15 amino acids. From germline, CDR1 is MNHEY and CDR2 SVGEGT. The CDR3 nucleotides are TGTGCCAGCAGTTACGGAGCGGGGGGCCTCTACGAGCAGTACGTC. Encoded protein: CASSYGAGGLYEQYV.

The chain has TRBV7-8 and TRBJ1-1; D is possibly TRBD1 (5 bases). V was trimmed by 5 bases and J by 5 bases, leaving 15 bases between them. CDR3 length: 14 residues. Germline values: CDR1 SGHVS, CDR2 FQNEAQ. CDR3 bases: TGTGCCAGCAGCAACTTTGGGGGTTTTACTGAAGCTTTCTTT. This translates into CASSNFGGFTEAFF.

The rearrangement uses TRBV7-3 and TRBJ2-5, with 10 bases fitting TRBD1. The CDR3 consists of 13 residues. Germline CDR1 is SGHTA and CDR2 is FQGTGA. Trimming removed 5 bases from V and 5 bases from J; junction bases left unmatched: 2. CDR3 sequence: CASSPDRGETQYF. CDR3 in DNA: TGTGCCAGCAGCCCGGACAGGGGGGAGACCCAGTACTTC.

This chain joins TRBV18 and TRBJ2-5; D gene ambiguous. Deletions cut 2 bases from V and 4 bases from J, with 5 bases between. The CDR3 has 12 residues. From germline, CDR1 is KGHSH and CDR2 LQKENI. For the CDR3, the DNA is TGTGCCAGCTCACCATTAGCAGAGACCCAGTACTTC. Its protein is CASSPLAETQYF.

The chain recombines TRBV5-6 with TRBJ2-7, with TRBD1 matching over 10 bases. This CDR3 has 14 amino acids. Germline lookup yields CDR1 SGHDT and CDR2 YYEEEE. With V trimmed by 2 bases and J by 3 bases, 2 bases remained unmatched. DNA for the CDR3: TGTGCCAGCAGCTTCCGGGACAGGGGCTACGAGCAGTACGTC. It translates to CASSFRDRGYEQYV.

The chain is built from TRBV6-5 and TRBJ1-6; 7 bases line up with TRBD1. V shed 0 bases and J 12 bases; nucleotides not matched to a gene: 11. The CDR3 has 16 amino acids. The V gene's germline CDR1 is MNHEY and CDR2 SVGAGI. CDR3 sequence: CASSYSTGRNGVPLHF. For the CDR3, the DNA is TGTGCCAGCAGTTACTCGACAGGGCGAAACGGCGTACCCCTCCACTTT.

This rearrangement joins TRBV9 to TRBJ2-3, with D perhaps assigned TRBD1 or TRBD2 (6 bases each). The CDR3 spans 16 residues. The germline V and J ends were trimmed by 0 bases and 2 bases, with 13 bases remaining between them. CDR1 and CDR2 from the germline V gene are SGDLS and YYNGEE. CDR3 in DNA: TGTGCCAGCAGCGTAGGGGGGGCGCTTTTCACAGATACGCAGTATTTT. It is translated as CASSVGGALFTDTQYF. The full variable domain, its missing parts supplied by reference TRBV9 and TRBJ2-3, is DSGVTQTPKHLITATGQRVTLRCSPRSGDLSVYWYQQSLDQGLQFLIQYYNGEERAKGNILERFSAQQFPDLHSELNLSSLELGDSALYFCASSVGGALFTDTQYFGPGTRLTVL.

This chain joins TRBV7-9 and TRBJ1-1; TRBD1 matches 7 bases. V was clipped by 5 bases and J by 3 bases; unmatched bases: 18. Germline V gene data show CDR1 as SEHNR and CDR2 as FQNEAQ (reference sequence). This CDR3 is built from 18 residues. CDR3 coding DNA: TGTGCCAGCAGCCTAGAACACAGGGGTTGGATCTCGGACACTGAAGCTTTCTTT. This codes for CASSLEHRGWISDTEAFF. Variable domain in full (rest from reference TRBV7-9 and TRBJ1-1): DTGVSQNPRHKITKRGQNVTFRCDPISEHNRLYWYRQTLGQGPEFLTYFQNEAQLEKSRLLSDRFSAERPKGSFSTLEIQRTEQGDSAMYLCASSLEHRGWISDTEAFFGQGTRLTVV.

This clone turned up a few times. This chain uses TRBV6-5 with TRBJ1-1; D not certain. Germline loops: CDR1 MNHEY, CDR2 SVGAGI. The ends were cut back, 5 bases at V and 1 base at J, with 8 bases in the middle. The CDR3 is made up of 13 amino acids. The CDR3: CASSRTANTEAFF. The CDR3 DNA sequence: TGTGCCAGCAGTCGGACGGCGAACACTGAAGCTTTCTTT.

This clone appeared once. This chain uses TRBV7-2 with TRBJ2-1, with TRBD1 matching 8 bases. The CDR3 runs 16 residues. V lost 5 bases to trimming and J lost 8 bases; unmatched junction nucleotides: 14. Germline V gene sequence: CDR1 SGHTA, CDR2 FQGNSA. This CDR3 is CASSQHLGTGVYEQFF. The CDR3 DNA reads as TGTGCCAGCAGCCAGCACCTGGGGACAGGTGTATATGAGCAGTTCTTC.

J is TRBJ2-3 and V is TRBV19, with D possibly called TRBD1 or TRBD2 (5 bases each). V was trimmed by 3 bases and J by 5 bases, leaving 15 bases between them. The CDR3 totals 15 residues. Germline values: CDR1 LNHDA, CDR2 SQIVND (reference sequence). This chain's CDR3 is CASSIGGWSLDTQYF. In nucleotides, the CDR3 is TGTGCCAGTAGTATTGGGGGTTGGTCCTTAGATACGCAGTATTTT.